Listed here are 31 T cell receptor beta chains from one sample, sequenced in a study of Graves' ophthalmopathy and Graves' hyperthyroidism. The sequenced template was RNA, covering the TCR beta CDR3 region. The workflow started with a first-round RT-PCR run with HTBI primers and then moved on to a second-round multiplex PCR. A single record per CDR3 protein comes from TCRdb applying MiXCR to the multiplex PCR reads. The table lists roughly 610,000 distinct CDR3 sequences, 20% to 25% of them singletons. The sequenced sample consisted of peripheral blood. The source of these receptors is a woman in her late teens or twenties with stable Graves' hyperthyroidism. Some clones in this sample may be carry-over from other donors' samples.

This clonotype was observed at least ten times. This chain links TRBV2 with TRBJ2-5; 10 bases line up with TRBD2. Germline V gene data show CDR1 as SNHLY and CDR2 as FYNNEI. V gave up 3 bases and J gave up 1 base; unmatched junction bases: 2. The CDR3 loop spans 15 amino acids. The CDR3 sequence: CASSDGTSAQETQYF. In DNA form, the CDR3 reads TGTGCCAGCAGTGATGGGACTAGCGCCCAAGAGACCCAGTACTTC.

This clonotype was detected a few times. The chain recombines TRBV4-1 with TRBJ2-7; maybe TRBD2 (5 bases). V lost 3 bases and J 0 bases, leaving 15 bases between the germline ends. The CDR3 is made up of 16 amino acids. Germline values: CDR1 MGHRA, CDR2 YSYEKL. The CDR3 reads CASSQGYGGSSYEQYF. Here the CDR3 DNA reads TGCGCCAGCAGCCAGGGATATGGTGGGAGCTCCTACGAGCAGTACTTC.

This clonotype came up many times. V usage is TRBV28 and J usage is TRBJ1-5, with D perhaps TRBD1 (6 bases). The V gene's germline CDR1 is MDHEN and CDR2 SYDVKM. The CDR3 runs 17 residues. Trimming took off 6 bases at V and 1 base at J, with 19 bases between the two ends. Here the CDR3 DNA reads TGTGCCAGCAGCCCACACAACAGGGTTGGGAGCAATCAGCCCCAGCATTTT. Encoded protein: CASSPHNRVGSNQPQHF.

This clonotype was observed at least ten times. This chain joins TRBV7-2 and TRBJ1-1, with 7 bases identical to TRBD1. The CDR3 length is 14 residues. J was trimmed by 4 bases and V by 6 bases; bases with no gene match: 8. CDR1 and CDR2 from the germline V gene are SGHTA and FQGNSA. CDR3 region: CASRLRGLSTEAFF. DNA of the CDR3: TGTGCCAGCAGACTGAGGGGGCTAAGCACTGAAGCTTTCTTT.

This clonotype came up a few times. J is TRBJ1-2 and V is TRBV9, with TRBD1 identical over 7 bases. The CDR3 covers 15 residues. V lost 3 bases and J lost 0; bases outside the gene matches: 5. Germline V gives CDR1 SGDLS, CDR2 YYNGEE. The CDR3 sequence: CASSGRQGPNYGYTF. CDR3 nucleotides: TGTGCCAGCAGCGGTCGACAGGGCCCTAACTATGGCTACACCTTC.

The J gene is TRBJ1-2, the V gene TRBV20-1; D ambiguous. CDR3 length: 13 residues. Trimming stripped 6 bases from V and 1 base from J, with 12 bases between. Per germline, CDR1 DFQATT and CDR2 SNEGSKA (reference sequence). The CDR3 coding sequence is TGCAGTGCCCCCGGAGGGAGTAACTATGGCTACACCTTC. This gives the protein CSAPGGSNYGYTF.

This clonotype was seen ten or more times. This rearrangement joins TRBV5-1 to TRBJ2-7; 11 nucleotides match TRBD1. The CDR3 is made up of 15 amino acids. CDR1 is SGHRS, CDR2 YFSETQ, per germline. The V and J ends lost 3 bases and 4 bases, in that order; junction bases with no gene match: 6. The CDR3 protein is CASSWEGTGGYEQYF. CDR3 nucleotides: TGCGCCAGCAGCTGGGAAGGGACAGGGGGGTACGAGCAGTACTTC.

This clonotype was detected only once. The chain joins TRBV12-3 or TRBV12-4 to TRBJ2-2; the D is unclear. Trimming stripped 2 bases from V and 3 bases from J, with 10 bases between. The length of the CDR3 is 15 residues. In DNA form, the CDR3 reads TGTGCCAGCAGTTTACTGGCGGATTACACCGGGGAGCTGTTTTTT. It codes for CASSLLADYTGELFF.

The table lists this clonotype with many counts. V gene TRBV6-5 combines with J gene TRBJ1-1, with D unclear. This CDR3 is built from 13 residues. The V gene's germline CDR1 is MNHEY and CDR2 SVGAGI. V dropped 5 bases and J dropped 5 bases, with 12 bases sitting between them. The CDR3 loop reads CASSRSLGTEAFF. In DNA, the CDR3 is TGTGCCAGCAGTCGATCCCTAGGGACTGAAGCTTTCTTT.

Turning to this clonotype: It is likely a read error, because the conserved phenylalanine at the end of the CDR3 is missing. The limits of the CDR3 on the DNA are not certain, so only TCRdb's listed CDR3 is given. The chain recombines TRBV5-1 with TRBJ1-2; the listed D gene, TRBD1, was not tested against the DNA. The CDR3 is made up of 15 amino acids, end residues included. Germline V gene data show CDR1 as SGHRS and CDR2 as YFSETQ. The CDR3 loop reads CASSLGGTHSYGCTV.

Ten or more counts support this clonotype. J is TRBJ2-5 and V is TRBV12-3 or TRBV12-4; 7 bases line up with TRBD2. The CDR3 spans 15 residues. V shed 1 base, J shed 2 bases, and the junction held 4 bases outside the gene matches. Here the CDR3 DNA reads TGTGCCAGCAGTTTAGGAGCGGGGAGGCAAGAGACCCAGTACTTC. The encoded protein is CASSLGAGRQETQYF.

In its sample, this clonotype was seen many times. The chain carries TRBV19 and TRBJ2-7; the match to TRBD2 covers 10 bases. Germline loops: CDR1 LNHDA, CDR2 SQIVND (reference sequence). The J segment lost 2 bases and the V segment lost 1 base, leaving 2 bases of the junction unmatched. The CDR3 is 15 residues long. The CDR3 bases are TGTGCCAGTAGTATAGGACTAGCGGGTACCTACGAGCAGTACTTC. This codes for CASSIGLAGTYEQYF.

CDR3 protein: CASSFEGRSTEAFF. The CDR3 DNA sequence: TGCGCCAGCAGCTTTGAGGGGAGAAGCACTGAAGCTTTCTTT. The chain links TRBV5-1 to TRBJ1-1; D possibly corresponds to TRBD1 (5 bases). The CDR3 spans 14 residues. Germline V gives CDR1 SGHRS, CDR2 YFSETQ. V was pared by 2 bases and J by 4 bases, with 12 bases between.

The V gene is TRBV13, the J gene TRBJ2-7; TRBD1 agrees at 9 bases. The CDR3 has 13 residues. V gave up 8 bases and J gave up 6 bases; unmatched junction bases: 8. Per the germline V gene, CDR1 is PRHDT and CDR2 is FYEKMQ (reference sequence). CDR3 bases: TGTGCCAGCCGAGGGACAGGGTCTTCCGAGCAGTACTTC. It encodes CASRGTGSSEQYF.

This clonotype was seen repeatedly, ten times or more. The gene calls are TRBV20-1 and TRBJ2-5; 10 bases align to TRBD1. Germline-derived CDR1 and CDR2 are DFQATT and SNEGSKA (reference sequence). This CDR3 has 16 residues. V dropped 1 base and J dropped 1; count of bases not matched to a gene: 6. CDR3 loop: CSARAARTGGQETQYF. The CDR3 bases are TGCAGTGCTAGAGCTGCAAGGACAGGGGGCCAAGAGACCCAGTACTTC.

As for this clonotype: The final CDR3 position lacks the conserved phenylalanine or tryptophan, pointing to a likely read error. The DNA is left out, because the CDR3 cannot be placed on it with certainty; the CDR3 is given as TCRdb lists it. The chain is built from TRBV12-3 or TRBV12-4 and TRBJ2-5. Ends included, the CDR3 has 13 residues. CDR3 sequence: CASSFSQRETKYL.

This clonotype was seen at least ten times. A clone one base away is much larger, so this may be a read error. The J gene is TRBJ1-1, the V gene TRBV25-1; 9 nucleotides agree with TRBD1. The CDR3 totals 13 residues. V shed 6 bases and J 1 base; nucleotides not matched to a gene: 0. Germline CDR1 and CDR2: MGHDK and SYGVNS. This chain's CDR3 is CASRDRGNTEAFF. CDR3 nucleotide sequence: TGTGCCAGCAGGGACAGGGGGAACACTGAAGCTTTCTTT.

This clonotype was counted ten times or more. The rearrangement links TRBV7-3 to TRBJ1-2, with D possibly being TRBD1 (5 bases). Trimming pared 3 bases from V and 7 bases from J, leaving 18 bases between. The length of the CDR3 is 15 residues. Looked up from germline, CDR1 is SGHTA and CDR2 is FQGTGA. The CDR3 spells CASSFFAGGESGYTF. The DNA for the CDR3 is TGTGCCAGCAGCTTTTTTGCCGGAGGGGAGAGTGGCTACACCTTC.

This clonotype occurred a few times. The chain combines TRBV29-1 with TRBJ2-5; 10 bases align to TRBD2. The germline gives CDR1 SQVTM, CDR2 ANQGSEA. This CDR3 has 13 amino acids. V was clipped by 4 bases and J by 4 bases; unmatched bases: 3. The CDR3, as DNA: TGCAGCGTTGGGGCTAGCGGGGGAGAGACCCAGTACTTC. As protein: CSVGASGGETQYF.

This clonotype has only a few counts. The V gene is TRBV7-9, the J gene TRBJ2-7; weak D call: TRBD2 (6 bases). The V and J ends lost 7 bases and 2 bases respectively, with 18 bases between them. The CDR3 covers 15 residues. The germline CDR1 and CDR2 sequences are SEHNR and FQNEAQ (reference sequence). The chain's CDR3 is CASNTIRGTAYEQYF. The CDR3 region has the DNA TGTGCCAGCAATACTATACGCGGGACGGCCTACGAGCAGTACTTC.

Comments on this clonotype: It may be a read error: a sequence one base away is much more abundant. The chain employs TRBV4-1 and TRBJ1-1; a possible D gene is TRBD1 (6 bases). CDR1 is MGHRA and CDR2 is YSYEKL in the germline V gene. The CDR3 is 14 amino acids. The chain's CDR3 is CASSQGGWDTEACF. The CDR3 DNA reads TGCGCCAGCAGCCAAGGAGGGTGGGACACTGAAGCTTGCTTT.

This clonotype was seen repeatedly, ten times or more. CDR3 DNA: TGTGCCAGCAAGGCTAGCGGGAAATACATTCAGTACTTC. It translates to CASKASGKYIQYF. The gene calls are TRBV6-1 and TRBJ2-4; 9 bases map to TRBD2. Per germline, CDR1 MNHNS and CDR2 SASEGT. The junction had 6 bases not matched to a gene; V was cut back by 7 bases and J by 8 bases. The CDR3 totals 13 residues.

This clonotype was recorded many times. Given the absence of the conserved phenylalanine or tryptophan at the CDR3 end, a read error is likely. This chain connects TRBV9 to TRBJ1-1; the match to TRBD1 covers 7 bases. The junction had 4 bases not matched to a gene; V was cut back by 2 bases and J by 0 bases. The germline V gene encodes CDR1 SGDLS and CDR2 YYNGEE. This CDR3 has 15 residues. The CDR3 sequence: CASSVDQGVNTEAFC. The CDR3 DNA is TGTGCCAGCAGCGTTGACCAGGGGGTGAACACTGAAGCTTTCTGT.

This clonotype has a count of ten or more. The chain has TRBV7-8 and TRBJ2-5, with 10 bases that match TRBD2. Germline V gene data show CDR1 as SGHVS and CDR2 as FQNEAQ. The CDR3 extends over 16 amino acids. The V segment lost 4 bases and the J segment 7 bases; nucleotides outside the gene matches: 12. The CDR3 is CASSSGGLAGDGTQYF. In DNA form, the CDR3 reads TGTGCCAGCAGCTCGGGTGGTCTAGCGGGGGACGGGACCCAGTACTTC.

This clonotype has more than one count but fewer than ten. This chain links TRBV6-1 with TRBJ2-2; D may be TRBD2 (5 bases). V lost 5 bases and J lost 2, with 9 bases in between. The length of the CDR3 is 14 residues. Germline CDR1 is MNHNS and CDR2 is SASEGT. The CDR3 DNA sequence: TGTGCCAGCAGTACGGGGAGAAACACCGGGGAGCTGTTTTTT. Translation: CASSTGRNTGELFF.

The sample holds many counts of this clonotype. The chain uses TRBV7-9 and TRBJ2-7; D is possibly TRBD1 or TRBD2 (6 bases each). Germline assignment: CDR1 SEHNR and CDR2 FQNEAQ (reference sequence). This CDR3 is built from 15 residues. Deletions cut 1 base from V and 3 bases from J, with 13 bases between. CDR3 nucleotide sequence: TGTGCCAGCAGCTTAGTAAGGGGGGTAGTCTACGAGCAGTACTTC. Residues: CASSLVRGVVYEQYF.

This clonotype has a single count. The chain is built from TRBV20-1 and TRBJ1-6, with 9 bases fitting TRBD1. Trimming cost V 4 bases and J 10 bases; bases outside gene matches: 11. Per the germline V gene, CDR1 is DFQATT and CDR2 is SNEGSKA (reference sequence). The CDR3 length is 15 residues. The chain's CDR3 is CSAKPPGQGRSPLHF. The CDR3 DNA reads TGCAGTGCTAAGCCGCCGGGACAGGGACGATCACCCCTCCACTTT.

This clonotype was seen a handful of times. V and J are TRBV20-1 and TRBJ2-1; TRBD2 might be the D (7 bases). The CDR3 has 12 residues. Deletions cut 6 bases from V and 10 bases from J, with 16 bases between. Looked up from germline, CDR1 is DFQATT and CDR2 is SNEGSKA (reference sequence). CDR3 in DNA: TGCAGTGCCATACGGGGGGCGGGGGAGCAGTTCTTC. Its translation: CSAIRGAGEQFF.

Ten or more counts support this clonotype. The J gene is TRBJ1-5, the V gene TRBV7-9; D unclear. Germline V CDR1 and CDR2: SEHNR, FQNEAQ (reference sequence). The CDR3 is made up of 14 amino acids. Trimming took off 5 bases at V and 4 bases at J, with 12 bases between the two ends. The CDR3 DNA follows: TGTGCCAGCAGCGCGGGAGGAGGAAATCAGCCCCAGCATTTT. Its protein product is CASSAGGGNQPQHF.

The chain carries TRBV29-1 and TRBJ2-7; D gene ambiguous. V was pared by 3 bases and J by 9 bases, with 15 bases between. The germline V gene has CDR1 SQVTM and CDR2 ANQGSEA. The CDR3 length is 12 residues. The DNA of the CDR3 is TGCAGCGTTGAGGATTCCTCCGCCGGGCAGTACTTC. This sequence encodes CSVEDSSAGQYF.

Remarks on this clonotype: This may come from a read error, since a much larger clone is one base off. V gene TRBV20-1 combines with J gene TRBJ2-5; the match to TRBD2 covers 12 bases. The trim removed 7 bases at V and 1 base at J, leaving 4 bases unmatched. The CDR3 totals 14 residues. CDR1 and CDR2 from the germline V gene are DFQATT and SNEGSKA (reference sequence). CDR3 DNA: TGCAGTGGCCGGACTAGCGGGGCCCAAGAGACCCAGTACTTC. This translates into CSGRTSGAQETQYF.